These 7 T cell receptor beta chains came from one sample sequenced in a study of shared clonotypes between healthy human individuals. CD45RO-negative, CCR7-selected cells formed the naive CD8 fraction, which excluded terminally differentiated effector memory CD45RA+ cells. Generated by immunoSEQ multiplex PCR, the TCRdb table keeps only in-frame clones and is missing some. The sample contains around 2.1 million clones, approximately 94% of which appear only once. Source material: naive CD8+ T cells from PBMCs. The receptors were gathered from a young man in good health. Some clones in this sample may be carry-over from other donors' samples.

As concerns this clone: Other DNA sequences of this sample code for an identical CDR3. The V and J genes are TRBV6-5 and TRBJ2-3, with 8 bases matching TRBD2. The CDR3 totals 15 residues. V dropped 0 bases and J dropped 1; count of bases not matched to a gene: 0. CDR1 is MNHEY, CDR2 SVGAGI, per germline. This chain's CDR3 is CASSYSAGGTDTQYF. As DNA, the CDR3 is TGTGCCAGCAGTTACTCAGCGGGAGGCACAGATACGCAGTATTTT.

Here the CDR3 DNA reads TGTGCCAGCAGCTCCGGACTAGCGCGTACAGATACGCAGTATTTT. Translation gives CASSSGLARTDTQYF. The chain employs TRBV6-1 and TRBJ2-3; 9 bases align to TRBD2. The ends lost 6 bases at V and 3 bases at J; junction bases unmatched: 7. Germline assignment: CDR1 MNHNS and CDR2 SASEGT. CDR3 size: 15 residues.

Concerning this clone itself: Other DNA sequences in this specimen translate into the identical CDR3. V usage is TRBV4-1 and J usage is TRBJ2-5; the D is unclear. CDR3 length: 14 amino acids. Germline lookup yields CDR1 MGHRA and CDR2 YSYEKL. V lost 1 base and J 1 base, leaving 7 bases between the germline ends. The chain's CDR3 is CASSQVGTQETQYF. CDR3 coding DNA: TGCGCCAGCAGCCAAGTGGGCACCCAAGAGACCCAGTACTTC.

The V and J genes are TRBV14 and TRBJ2-7; D is ambiguous. This CDR3 comprises 13 residues. V shed 0 bases and J shed 4 bases, with 7 bases lying between them. Germline CDR1 and CDR2: SGHDN and FVKESK. The CDR3 sequence: CASSQDYGYEQYF. CDR3 DNA sequence: TGTGCCAGCAGCCAAGATTACGGTTACGAGCAGTACTTC.

J is TRBJ2-2 and V is TRBV27, with D possibly being TRBD1 or TRBD2 (5 bases each). Trimming stripped 2 bases from V and 4 bases from J, with 14 bases between. The CDR3 is 16 residues long. Germline assignment: CDR1 MNHEY and CDR2 SMNVEV (reference sequence). CDR3 protein: CASSLSSGTFTGELFF. For the CDR3, the DNA is TGTGCCAGCAGTTTAAGTAGTGGGACCTTCACCGGGGAGCTGTTTTTT.

V is TRBV11-1 and J is TRBJ2-7, with D maybe TRBD2 (5 bases). CDR3 size: 12 residues. V dropped 5 bases and J dropped 4 bases, with 9 bases sitting between them. The germline V gene has CDR1 SGHAT and CDR2 FQDESV (reference sequence). The CDR3 region is CASSVRTYEQYF. CDR3 DNA: TGTGCCAGCAGCGTTCGGACTTACGAGCAGTACTTC. Full variable domain (rest looked up from reference TRBV11-1 and TRBJ2-7): EAEVAQSPRYKITEKSQAVAFWCDPISGHATLYWYRQILGQGPELLVQFQDESVVDDSQLPKDRFSAERLKGVDSTLKIQPAELGDSAMYLCASSVRTYEQYFGPGTRLTVT.

For this clone: The same CDR3 can be traced to other DNA sequences in this sample. The rearrangement joins TRBV7-9 to TRBJ2-7, with no clear D. This CDR3 comprises 13 residues. Per the germline V gene, CDR1 is SEHNR and CDR2 is FQNEAQ (reference sequence). Deletions cut 0 bases from V and 3 bases from J, with 6 bases between. In DNA, the CDR3 is TGTGCCAGCAGCTTAGCTGCCGACTACGAGCAGTACTTC. Protein: CASSLAADYEQYF.